Presented here are 29 T cell receptor beta chains from one specimen sequenced in a study of T cell repertoires in cytomegalovirus infection. MiXCR was run by TCRdb on the reads, yielding one entry per CDR3 protein. In the table there are 640,000 or so distinct CDR3 sequences, around 35% of which are singletons. The antigens of these receptors remain unknown. The sample consisted of cultured PBMCs, taken from culture after CMV antigen stimulation. The receptors come from a human donor in good health (CMV status not recorded). Some clones in this sample may be carry-over from other donors' samples.

This clonotype occurred a few times. The chain combines TRBV7-3 with TRBJ2-1, with 10 positions matching TRBD1. This CDR3 spans 17 amino acids. The germline gives CDR1 SGHTA, CDR2 FQGTGA. Germline trimming cut 4 bases from V and 1 base from J; bases unmatched to any gene: 7. CDR3: CASSSGTGERSYNEQFF. For the CDR3, the DNA is TGTGCCAGCAGCTCCGGGACAGGGGAAAGGTCCTACAATGAGCAGTTCTTC.

This chain links TRBV24-1 with TRBJ2-1, with D possibly being TRBD1 (5 bases). Germline CDR1 KGHDR, CDR2 SFDVKD. CDR3 length: 17 residues. V shed 5 bases and J shed 0 bases, with 16 bases lying between them. CDR3 bases: TGTGCCACCAGTGCCTTGAAGGGGCGGATCTCCTACAATGAGCAGTTCTTC. Translation: CATSALKGRISYNEQFF.

Here the CDR3 reads CASSQGTGYTLREQYF. The CDR3 DNA sequence: TGCGCCAGCAGCCAAGGGACAGGGTATACTCTACGGGAGCAGTACTTC. The chain has TRBV4-3 and TRBJ2-7; 8 bases fit TRBD1. After removal of 1 base from V and 7 bases from J, the junction contained 12 bases not matched to a gene. The CDR3 covers 16 residues. Germline V gene data show CDR1 as LGHNA and CDR2 as YSLEER.

This clonotype has only a few counts. The V call is TRBV7-2, the J call TRBJ2-3, with D hard to call. The CDR3 totals 14 residues. CDR1 SGHTA and CDR2 FQGNSA come from the germline V gene. Deletions cut 3 bases from V and 3 bases from J, with 10 bases between. The CDR3 reads CASSFTRNTDTQYF. CDR3 DNA sequence: TGTGCCAGCAGCTTCACCCGAAATACAGATACGCAGTATTTT.

The rearrangement links TRBV10-3 to TRBJ1-1; no clear D gene. CDR3 length equals 13 residues. Germline CDR1 and CDR2: ENHRY and SYGVKD. Trimming shortened V by 3 bases and J by 3 bases, and 8 bases separated the two germline ends. CDR3 sequence (DNA): TGTGCCATCAGTGAAGCCGGGTACACTGAAGCTTTCTTT. Translated, it gives CAISEAGYTEAFF.

V is TRBV6-2 or TRBV6-3 and J is TRBJ1-5, with unresolved D. In germline, CDR1 is MNHEY, CDR2 SVGEGT. The CDR3 loop spans 15 amino acids. The V and J ends lost 2 bases and 7 bases respectively, with 15 bases between them. The CDR3 sequence is CASSYPDQSRQPQHF. The DNA of the CDR3 is TGTGCCAGCAGTTACCCCGATCAATCTCGCCAGCCCCAGCATTTT.

This chain connects TRBV12-3 or TRBV12-4 to TRBJ1-1, with D possibly TRBD1 on 6 matching bases. The V end lost 3 bases, the J end lost 5 bases, and 13 bases lay between the germline ends. CDR3 length: 14 amino acids. This chain's CDR3 is CASSFRGGLTEAFF. The CDR3 region has the DNA TGTGCCAGCAGTTTTCGGGGGGGCTTGACTGAAGCTTTCTTT.

The gene calls are TRBV12-3 or TRBV12-4 and TRBJ1-2; D is unresolved. V was pared by 6 bases and J by 5 bases, with 10 bases between. The CDR3 is 12 residues long. CDR3 DNA: TGTGCCAGCAGAGAAGGGTTTTATGGCTACACCTTC. This encodes CASREGFYGYTF.

This clonotype showed up just a few times. The chain employs TRBV6-1 and TRBJ1-1; 7 bases line up with TRBD1. CDR1 is MNHNS, CDR2 SASEGT, per germline. The length of the CDR3 is 14 residues. V shed 5 bases, J shed 2 bases, and the junction held 5 bases outside the gene matches. CDR3 protein: CASSQTGINTEAFF. The CDR3 DNA follows: TGTGCCAGCAGTCAGACAGGGATAAACACTGAAGCTTTCTTT.

This clonotype occurred a few times. The rearrangement joins TRBV7-9 to TRBJ1-2, with 7 bases aligning to TRBD1. The length of the CDR3 is 14 residues. Germline V gene lookup returns CDR1 SEHNR and CDR2 FQNEAQ (reference sequence). V dropped 5 bases and J dropped 3; count of bases not matched to a gene: 6. The CDR3: CASSDRVFDYGYTF. The CDR3 nucleotides are TGTGCCAGCAGCGACAGGGTTTTCGACTATGGCTACACCTTC.

This clonotype has only a few counts. This chain uses TRBV10-3 with TRBJ2-1; maybe TRBD1 (5 bases). Trimming shortened V by 10 bases and J by 6 bases, and 10 bases separated the two germline ends. The CDR3 loop spans 11 amino acids. Looked up from germline, CDR1 is ENHRY and CDR2 is SYGVKD. CDR3 coding DNA: TGTGCCACCTTCCAGGGCAATGAGCAGTTCTTC. Amino acids: CATFQGNEQFF.

Comments on this clonotype: One end of the junction varies from germline; a read error may be responsible. The chain uses TRBV2 and TRBJ2-1; no firm D call. CDR1 and CDR2 from the germline V gene are SNHLY and FYNNEI. CDR3 length: 17 amino acids. The CDR3 DNA reads as TGTGCCAGCAGCGAAGTCGACTCCTGGAGCTCCTACAATGAGCAGTTCTTC. It specifies CASSEVDSWSSYNEQFF.

This chain joins TRBV6-1 and TRBJ2-3; D unresolved. This CDR3 contains 14 residues. CDR1 and CDR2 (germline): MNHNS, SASEGT. V was pared by 6 bases and J by 0 bases, with 10 bases between. The CDR3 is CASRDGASTDTQYF. The CDR3 nucleotides are TGTGCCAGCAGGGACGGTGCTAGCACAGATACGCAGTATTTT.

The chain uses TRBV19 and TRBJ2-1; D possibly corresponds to TRBD2 (5 bases). This CDR3 comprises 18 residues. Germline V gene lookup returns CDR1 LNHDA and CDR2 SQIVND (reference sequence). Trimming cost V 3 bases and J 4 bases, with 22 bases left between them. CDR3 DNA: TGTGCCAGTAGTATTTTGGACGCGGGCTCCCCCAGGTACAATGAGCAGTTCTTC. It encodes CASSILDAGSPRYNEQFF.

This sequence joins TRBV4-1 and TRBJ1-2, with D possibly matching TRBD1 (5 bases). This CDR3 spans 14 amino acids. V was pared by 0 bases and J by 4 bases, with 9 bases between. Looked up from germline, CDR1 is MGHRA and CDR2 is YSYEKL. The chain's CDR3 is CASSQDSDSYGYTF. DNA for the CDR3: TGCGCCAGCAGCCAAGATTCCGACAGCTATGGCTACACCTTC.

The chain couples TRBV27 to TRBJ2-7; weak D call: TRBD2 (6 bases). Germline CDR1 and CDR2: MNHEY and SMNVEV (reference sequence). The CDR3 has 18 residues. With 0 bases removed from V and 2 bases from J, the gap between germline ends came to 20 bases. The CDR3 coding sequence is TGTGCCAGCAGTTTATCGGGGCGAGTCCGCCGCGGGACCTACGAGCAGTACTTC. This encodes CASSLSGRVRRGTYEQYF.

The chain employs TRBV20-1 and TRBJ2-1, with 8 positions matching TRBD2. Unmatched junction bases numbered 9, after V lost 6 bases and J lost 5 bases. The CDR3 loop spans 14 amino acids. Germline CDR1 DFQATT, CDR2 SNEGSKA (reference sequence). The chain's CDR3 is CSASQLADNNEQFF. As DNA, the CDR3 is TGCAGTGCCTCGCAACTAGCGGACAACAATGAGCAGTTCTTC.

V and J are TRBV4-3 and TRBJ1-2; no reliable D call. CDR3 length equals 14 residues. Germline lookup yields CDR1 LGHNA and CDR2 YSLEER. Trimming pared 1 base from V and 2 bases from J, leaving 8 bases between. CDR3: CASSQVVGNYGYTF. CDR3 bases: TGCGCCAGCAGCCAAGTGGTGGGAAACTATGGCTACACCTTC.

The rearrangement links TRBV12-3 or TRBV12-4 to TRBJ1-2, with D hard to call. The CDR3 loop spans 15 amino acids. Deletions cut 10 bases from V and 5 bases from J, with 23 bases between. The CDR3 spells CATNYGGRRRYGYTF. The CDR3 nucleotides are TGTGCCACCAACTACGGCGGGCGGCGGAGGTATGGCTACACCTTC.

Worth noting for this clonotype: The junction and the germline gene differ at one end; a read error may be behind it. V usage is TRBV6-1 and J usage is TRBJ1-6, with TRBD1 as a possible D gene (6 bases). This CDR3 has 15 amino acids. The germline V gene has CDR1 MNHNS and CDR2 SASEGT. The CDR3 nucleotides read TGTGCCAGCAGGGAAGACAGGTTTCGTGATTCACCCCTCCACTTT. Translated: CASREDRFRDSPLHF.

The V and J genes are TRBV6-1 and TRBJ2-1, with a weak D call TRBD1 (5 bases). The germline gives CDR1 MNHNS, CDR2 SASEGT. There are 15 residues in the CDR3. V lost 2 bases, J lost 2 bases, and 10 bases lay in between. This CDR3 is CASSEMDITYNEQFF. The CDR3 bases are TGTGCCAGCAGTGAAATGGACATTACCTACAATGAGCAGTTCTTC.

This clonotype has at least ten counts. The chain joins TRBV7-9 to TRBJ1-1; D is unresolved. The CDR3 consists of 13 residues. Germline loops: CDR1 SEHNR, CDR2 FQNEAQ (reference sequence). V lost 6 bases to trimming and J lost 0 bases, with 8 bases between them. As DNA, the CDR3 is TGTGCCAGCAGTTTGACATTGAACACTGAAGCTTTCTTT. Encoded protein: CASSLTLNTEAFF.

The CDR3 DNA follows: TGTGCCAGCACCCGGGGTTTGGGCTCCTATAATTCACCCCTCCACTTT. Translated: CASTRGLGSYNSPLHF. The chain recombines TRBV12-3 or TRBV12-4 with TRBJ1-6; D ambiguous. V was trimmed by 7 bases and J by 0 bases, leaving 13 bases between them. The CDR3 runs 16 residues.

This clonotype showed up many times. This chain uses TRBV7-2 with TRBJ2-3; 8 positions agree with TRBD2. The CDR3 covers 13 residues. Germline V gene sequence: CDR1 SGHTA, CDR2 FQGNSA. V lost 1 base to trimming and J lost 10 bases; unmatched junction nucleotides: 4. In DNA form, the CDR3 reads TGTGCCAGCAGCTTAGAGTGGACTAGCTCGCAGTATTTT. Protein product: CASSLEWTSSQYF.

Only a few counts were recorded for this clonotype. This chain joins TRBV25-1 and TRBJ2-5, with 7 positions matching TRBD2. V dropped 6 bases and J dropped 7; count of bases not matched to a gene: 8. Per germline, CDR1 MGHDK and CDR2 SYGVNS. The CDR3 has 13 residues. CDR3 DNA: TGTGCCAGCAGAGGGAGGGCGATGAGGACCCAGTACTTC. Translation gives CASRGRAMRTQYF. The entire variable domain, with the rest obtained from reference TRBV25-1 and TRBJ2-5, is as follows: EADIYQTPRYLVIGTGKKITLECSQTMGHDKMYWYQQDPGMELHLIHYSYGVNSTEKGDLSSESTVSRIRTEHFPLTLESARPSHTSQYLCASRGRAMRTQYFGPGTRLLVL.

V gene TRBV6-5 combines with J gene TRBJ2-1, with TRBD2 matching over 9 bases. The germline V gene encodes CDR1 MNHEY and CDR2 SVGAGI. This CDR3 is 15 amino acids long. J gave up 4 bases and V 2 bases, and 3 bases lay outside the gene matches. Here the CDR3 DNA reads TGTGCCAGCAGTTACGTAGCGGGAGAATACAATGAGCAGTTCTTC. This encodes CASSYVAGEYNEQFF.

The rearrangement joins TRBV6-2 or TRBV6-3 to TRBJ1-2; tentatively, D is TRBD1 (5 bases). Germline V gene sequence: CDR1 MNHEY, CDR2 SVGEGT. With 0 bases removed from V and 2 bases from J, the gap between germline ends came to 10 bases. The CDR3 has 15 amino acids. The CDR3 protein is CASSYSRGNNYGYTF. The CDR3 DNA follows: TGTGCCAGCAGTTACTCGCGGGGGAACAACTATGGCTACACCTTC.

There are a few counts of this clonotype. The J gene is TRBJ2-3, the V gene TRBV6-5; D not certain. Germline CDR1 reads MNHEY; CDR2 reads SVGAGI. Deletions cut 8 bases from V and 9 bases from J, with 12 bases between. The CDR3 runs to 11 residues. CDR3 nucleotide sequence: TGTGCCAGCTTTGGATTGGGAACGCAGTATTTT. Protein sequence: CASFGLGTQYF.

The genes are TRBV28 and TRBJ2-5, with TRBD2 matching 7 bases. This CDR3 is built from 13 residues. V shed 7 bases and J 4 bases; nucleotides not matched to a gene: 6. Germline V gene sequence: CDR1 MDHEN, CDR2 SYDVKM. The CDR3 DNA follows: TGTGCCAGCAACGGCCGCGGGGGAGAGACCCAGTACTTC. Translation: CASNGRGGETQYF.